Listed below are T cell receptor beta chains from one sample, sequenced in a study of beta chain features in type 1 diabetes. The table came from immunoSEQ multiplex PCR; TCRdb's copy has only in-frame clones and leaves some out. Seen here are around 250,000 clones, about 13% observed once, and the top ten hold around 0.016%. The source material was naive CD4+ T cells from blood. The receptors stem from a man aged 30-40 years with type 1 diabetes. CDR3s include the opening cysteine and the closing phenylalanine or tryptophan. D genes are given only for firm matches. Expanded clones are given a class, and other clones once, few, many or no size at all.

TRBV5-4	TRBD1	few	TRBJ2-5	TGTGCCAGCAGCTTCGGCATAACAGGGGGCGGGGAGACCCAGTACTTC	CASSFGITGGGETQYF
TRBV6-5	TRBD1	few	TRBJ2-1	TGTGCCAGCAGTTCCGACGGGACAGGGGTTTATGAGCAGTTCTTC	CASSSDGTGVYEQFF
TRBV18	TRBD1	few	TRBJ1-1	TGTGCCAGCTCAACAGGGGAGGACACTGAAGCTTTCTTT	CASSTGEDTEAFF
TRBV28	NA	few	TRBJ1-2	TGTGCCAGCAGCTCCGAACAGGACTATGGCTACACCTTC	CASSSEQDYGYTF
TRBV19	TRBD2	NA	TRBJ2-7	TGTGCCAGTAGCGCGGCGGGGGAATACGAGCAGTACTTC	CASSAAGEYEQYF
TRBV28	TRBD2	few	TRBJ2-7	TGTGCCAGCAGTTTGGCTAGCGGACCTACGTGGTACGAGCAGTACTTC	CASSLASGPTWYEQYF
TRBV7-9	NA	few	TRBJ2-2	TGTGCCAGCAGGAACAGGGCCGGGGAGCTGTTTTTT	CASRNRAGELFF
TRBV5-4	TRBD1	NA	TRBJ2-2	TGTGCCAGCAGCGCGACAGGGGCCGGGGAGCTGTTTTTT	CASSATGAGELFF
TRBV30	TRBD2	few	TRBJ2-1	TGTGCCTGGAGTTCGACCACTAGCGGGGGACCGGGTAGAAGATATGAGCAGTTCTTC	CAWSSTTSGGPGRRYEQFF
TRBV27	NA	NA	TRBJ2-2	TGTGCCAGCAGTTTGCTAGGAGCGAACACCGGGGAGCTGTTTTTT	CASSLLGANTGELFF
TRBV28	NA	NA	TRBJ1-2	TGTGCCAGCAGTTTGCTACAGACCTATGGCTACACCTTC	CASSLLQTYGYTF
TRBV11-2	TRBD2	few	TRBJ2-1	TGTGCCAGCAGCTTACCTACCGGGACTAGCTCCAATGAGCAGTTCTTC	CASSLPTGTSSNEQFF
TRBV9	TRBD1	NA	TRBJ2-3	TGTGCCAGCAACTCCGGGACAGGCACAGATACGCAGTATTTT	CASNSGTGTDTQYF
TRBV13	NA	few	TRBJ2-2	TGTGCCAGCAGCCCGACTGGGGGGACCGGGGAGCTGTTTTTT	CASSPTGGTGELFF
TRBV11-2	TRBD2	NA	TRBJ2-3	TGTGCCAGCAGCTACCCCTTGGGACTAGCGGGAGAGGCGGATACGCAGTATTTT	CASSYPLGLAGEADTQYF
TRBV19	NA	few	TRBJ2-1	TGTGCCAGTAGTAATTTTGAGAATTCCTACAATGAGCAGTTCTTC	CASSNFENSYNEQFF
TRBV2	NA	few	TRBJ2-7	TGTGCCAGCAGGGGCGGGACGGGCCACTACGAGCAGTACTTC	CASRGGTGHYEQYF
TRBV28	NA	NA	TRBJ2-7	TGTGCCAGCAGAACCGCCCCACAGGACTACGAGCAGTACTTC	CASRTAPQDYEQYF
TRBV6-5	NA	few	TRBJ1-2	TGTGCCAGCAGTTACTCGAGGAGGTATGGCTACACCTTC	CASSYSRRYGYTF
TRBV9	NA	NA	TRBJ2-2	TGTGCCAGCAGCGTAGTAGCCGGGGAGCTGTTTTTT	CASSVVAGELFF
TRBV7-6	NA	few	TRBJ2-7	TGTGCCAGCAGCTTAGAGGGGGGGACTGGCGAGCAGTACTTC	CASSLEGGTGEQYF
TRBV29-1	NA	NA	TRBJ2-7	TGCAGCGTGGGGGGGCGGACGAGTGTCTACGAGCAGTACTTC	CSVGGRTSVYEQYF
TRBV9	TRBD1	NA	TRBJ2-7	TGTGCCAGCAGCGCAACCGGGACAGGGGTGGAGCAGTACTTC	CASSATGTGVEQYF
TRBV9	NA	NA	TRBJ2-3	TGTGCCAGCAGCGACCTACGCCCCACAGATACGCAGTATTTT	CASSDLRPTDTQYF
TRBV4-3	NA	NA	TRBJ2-2	TGCGCCAGCAGCCTTAACTACCGGTCGACCGGGGAGCTGTTTTTT	CASSLNYRSTGELFF
TRBV9	NA	NA	TRBJ2-2	TGTGCCAGCAGCGTAGCTACGAACACCGGGGAGCTGTTTTTT	CASSVATNTGELFF
TRBV30	NA	NA	TRBJ2-3	TGTGCCTGGAGTCCTTCAGACAGTCCTAGCACAGATACGCAGTATTTT	CAWSPSDSPSTDTQYF
TRBV28	NA	few	TRBJ2-4	TGTGCCAGCAGTTTATTGGACTCAGATCGGGGCATTCAGTACTTC	CASSLLDSDRGIQYF
TRBV5-4	NA	few	TRBJ1-1	TGTGCCAGCAGCTTTGGGGGAGGGGAGGCCCTCACTGAAGCTTTCTTT	CASSFGGGEALTEAFF
TRBV5-1	NA	few	TRBJ2-7	TGCGCCAGCAGCTTGGATCCCCAGGCCCTCTCCTACGAGCAGTACTTC	CASSLDPQALSYEQYF
TRBV11-2	TRBD1	once	TRBJ2-5	TGTGCCAGCAGCTCCGGGACAGCAGAGACCCAGTACTTC	CASSSGTAETQYF
TRBV28	TRBD1	few	TRBJ1-2	TGTGCCAGCAGTTTTCAGGGGGCCAATGGCTACACCTTC	CASSFQGANGYTF
TRBV7-8	TRBD2	NA	TRBJ2-1	TGTGCCAGCAGCTGGGCTAGCGGGAGTAGGAATGAGCAGTTCTTC	CASSWASGSRNEQFF
TRBV7-3	NA	few	TRBJ1-1	TGTGCCAGCAGTCAATCGGGGACTGAAGCTTTCTTT	CASSQSGTEAFF
TRBV30	TRBD2	NA	TRBJ2-1	TGTGCCTGGAGCTTAGCGGGAGTCAATGAGCAGTTCTTC	CAWSLAGVNEQFF
TRBV5-4	NA	NA	TRBJ2-6	TGTGCCAGCAGCCGCGTCCACTCTGGGGCCAACGTCCTGACTTTC	CASSRVHSGANVLTF
TRBV25-1	NA	NA	TRBJ2-7	TGTGCCAGCAGTGAAGCGGGGACCCACTACGAGCAGTACTTC	CASSEAGTHYEQYF
TRBV5-4	TRBD2	few	TRBJ2-1	TGTGCCAGCACCGTGCCGGCTAGCGGGAGCGACTCCTACAATGAGCAGTTCTTC	CASTVPASGSDSYNEQFF
TRBV10-3	NA	NA	TRBJ2-3	TGTGCCATTGGGCGGGAAGTCAAAGATACGCAGTATTTT	CAIGREVKDTQYF
TRBV29-1	NA	few	TRBJ2-7	TGCAGCGTCGCACAGCGGACCGAGCAGTACTTC	CSVAQRTEQYF
TRBV4-2	TRBD1	NA	TRBJ1-2	TGTGCCAGCAGCCAAGCTAGGGACAGGGTCTATGGCTACACCTTC	CASSQARDRVYGYTF
TRBV2	NA	few	TRBJ2-7	TGTGCCAGCAGTGGACAGTACAACTACGAGCAGTACTTC	CASSGQYNYEQYF
TRBV6-5	NA	few	TRBJ1-1	TGTGCCAGCAGCCCGGATAGGGGAGAAGCTTTCTTT	CASSPDRGEAFF
TRBV5-1	TRBD1	few	TRBJ2-5	TGCGCCAGCAGATTTACCGGGACAGGGGGTATGGAGACCCAGTACTTC	CASRFTGTGGMETQYF
TRBV4-2	NA	NA	TRBJ1-2	TGTGCCAGCAGCCAAGCCTCAGGGGATTACTATGGCTACACCTTC	CASSQASGDYYGYTF
TRBV5-1	TRBD2	NA	TRBJ2-5	TGCGCCAGCAGCTTGTTCGTGGGAGGGCCTAGTGAGGAGACCCAGTACTTC	CASSLFVGGPSEETQYF
TRBV27	NA	NA	TRBJ2-2	TGTGCCAGTGCGAGGAACACCGGGGAGCTGTTTTTT	CASARNTGELFF
TRBV2	TRBD2	few	TRBJ2-7	TGTGCCAGCTCAAGCCAGGGAGGGGCCTCCTACGAGCAGTACTTC	CASSSQGGASYEQYF
TRBV28	TRBD1	NA	TRBJ2-7	TGTGCCAGCAGTCTACAGGGGTACGAGCAGTACTTC	CASSLQGYEQYF
TRBV18	TRBD1	once	TRBJ2-1	TGTGCCAGCTCACGGGGACAGGGGGCCTACAATGAGCAGTTCTTC	CASSRGQGAYNEQFF
TRBV25-1	NA	NA	TRBJ1-4	TGTGCCAGCAGTGTCGGGGACTCCACAAAACTGTTTTTT	CASSVGDSTKLFF
TRBV6-6	NA	few	TRBJ2-7	TGTGCCAGCAAAGATGGAGGGCTGTACGAGCAGTACTTC	CASKDGGLYEQYF
TRBV7-9	TRBD1	NA	TRBJ2-5	TGTGCCAGCAGCTTTCAGGGGGCAGGGGAGACCCAGTACTTC	CASSFQGAGETQYF
TRBV18	NA	NA	TRBJ1-5	TGTGCCAGCTCACCCACCCCACAGGGTATCGGCAATCAGCCCCAGCATTTT	CASSPTPQGIGNQPQHF
TRBV5-1	NA	few	TRBJ2-7	TGCGCCAGCAGCTTGGATTTAACGAGTTACGAGCAGTACTTC	CASSLDLTSYEQYF